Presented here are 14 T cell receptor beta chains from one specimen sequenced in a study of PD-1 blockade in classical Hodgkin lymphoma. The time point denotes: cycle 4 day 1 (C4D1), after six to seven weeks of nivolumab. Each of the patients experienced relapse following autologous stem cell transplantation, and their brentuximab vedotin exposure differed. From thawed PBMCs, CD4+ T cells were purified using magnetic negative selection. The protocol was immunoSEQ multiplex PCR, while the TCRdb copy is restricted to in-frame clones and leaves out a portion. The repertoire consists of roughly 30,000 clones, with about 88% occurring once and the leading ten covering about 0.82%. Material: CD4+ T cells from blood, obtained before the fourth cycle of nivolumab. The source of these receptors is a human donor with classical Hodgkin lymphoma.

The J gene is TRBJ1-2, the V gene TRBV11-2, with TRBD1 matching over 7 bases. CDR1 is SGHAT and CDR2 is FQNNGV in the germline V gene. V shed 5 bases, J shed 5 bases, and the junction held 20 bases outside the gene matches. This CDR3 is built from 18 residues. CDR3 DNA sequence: TGTGCCAGCAGCCAAGAGCCCTTCCCTACAGGGGAGGGATATGGCTACACCTTC. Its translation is CASSQEPFPTGEGYGYTF.

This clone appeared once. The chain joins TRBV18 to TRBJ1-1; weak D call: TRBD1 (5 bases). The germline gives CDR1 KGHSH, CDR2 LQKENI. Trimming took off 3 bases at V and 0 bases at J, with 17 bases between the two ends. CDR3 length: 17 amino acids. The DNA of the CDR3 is TGTGCCAGCTCACCGGTATTTTCATCAGGGATGAACACTGAAGCTTTCTTT. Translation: CASSPVFSSGMNTEAFF.

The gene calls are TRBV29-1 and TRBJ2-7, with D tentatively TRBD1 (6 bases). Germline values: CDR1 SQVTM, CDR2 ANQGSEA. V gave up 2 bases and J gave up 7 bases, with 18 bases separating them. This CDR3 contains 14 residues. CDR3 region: CSVERSAEGGEQYF. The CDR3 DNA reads TGCAGCGTTGAACGGTCTGCGGAAGGGGGTGAGCAGTACTTC.

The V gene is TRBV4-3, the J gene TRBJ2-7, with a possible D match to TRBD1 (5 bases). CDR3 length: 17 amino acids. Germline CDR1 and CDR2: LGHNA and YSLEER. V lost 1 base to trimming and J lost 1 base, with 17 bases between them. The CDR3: CASSQGDEAGLSYEQYF. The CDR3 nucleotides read TGCGCCAGCAGCCAAGGCGACGAGGCAGGGCTTTCCTACGAGCAGTACTTC.

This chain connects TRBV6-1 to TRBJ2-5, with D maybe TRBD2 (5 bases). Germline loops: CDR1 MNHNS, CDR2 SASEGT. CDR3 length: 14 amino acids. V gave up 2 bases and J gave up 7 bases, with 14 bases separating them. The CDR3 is CASSELRGIGTQYF. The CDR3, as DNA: TGTGCCAGCAGTGAACTTCGGGGAATTGGGACCCAGTACTTC.

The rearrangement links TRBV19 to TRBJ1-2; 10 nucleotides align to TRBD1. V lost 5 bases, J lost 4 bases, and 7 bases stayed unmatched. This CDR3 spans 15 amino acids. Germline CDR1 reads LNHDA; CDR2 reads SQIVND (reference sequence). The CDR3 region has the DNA TGTGCCAGTAGTCCCCGGGACAGGGGACCCTATGGCTACACCTTC. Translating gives CASSPRDRGPYGYTF. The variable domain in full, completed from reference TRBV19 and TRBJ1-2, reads DGGITQSPKYLFRKEGQNVTLSCEQNLNHDAMYWYRQDPGQGLRLIYYSQIVNDFQKGDIAEGYSVSREKKESFPLTVTSAQKNPTAFYLCASSPRDRGPYGYTFGSGTRLTVV.

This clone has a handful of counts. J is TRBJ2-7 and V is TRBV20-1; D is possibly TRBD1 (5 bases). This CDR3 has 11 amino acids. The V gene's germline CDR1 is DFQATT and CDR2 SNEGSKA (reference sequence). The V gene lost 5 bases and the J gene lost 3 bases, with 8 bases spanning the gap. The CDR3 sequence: CSAEDSYEQYF. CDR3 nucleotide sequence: TGCAGTGCTGAAGACAGCTACGAGCAGTACTTC.

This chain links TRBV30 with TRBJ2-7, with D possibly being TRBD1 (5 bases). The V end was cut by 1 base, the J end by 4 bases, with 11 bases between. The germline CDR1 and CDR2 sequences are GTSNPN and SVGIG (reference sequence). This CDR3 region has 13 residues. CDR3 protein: CAWSGREPYEQYF. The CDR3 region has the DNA TGTGCCTGGAGTGGCAGGGAACCGTACGAGCAGTACTTC.

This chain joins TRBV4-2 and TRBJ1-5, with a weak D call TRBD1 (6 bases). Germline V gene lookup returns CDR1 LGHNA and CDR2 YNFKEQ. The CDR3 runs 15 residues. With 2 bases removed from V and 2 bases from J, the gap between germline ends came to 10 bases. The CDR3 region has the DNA TGTGCCAGCAGCCAAATACAGGGTGGCAATCAGCCCCAGCATTTT. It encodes CASSQIQGGNQPQHF.

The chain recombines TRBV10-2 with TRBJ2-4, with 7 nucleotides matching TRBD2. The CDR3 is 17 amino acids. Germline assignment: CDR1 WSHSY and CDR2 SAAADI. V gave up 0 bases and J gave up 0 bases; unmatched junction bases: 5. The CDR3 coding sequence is TGCGCCAGCAGTGAGTCCGGGGAGGGAGGAGCCAAAAACATTCAGTACTTC. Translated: CASSESGEGGAKNIQYF.

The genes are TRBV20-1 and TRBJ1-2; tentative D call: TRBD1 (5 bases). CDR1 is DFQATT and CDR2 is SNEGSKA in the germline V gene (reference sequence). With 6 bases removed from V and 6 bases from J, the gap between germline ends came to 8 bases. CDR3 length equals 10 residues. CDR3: CSARQNGYTF. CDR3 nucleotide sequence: TGCAGTGCCAGACAGAATGGCTACACCTTC.

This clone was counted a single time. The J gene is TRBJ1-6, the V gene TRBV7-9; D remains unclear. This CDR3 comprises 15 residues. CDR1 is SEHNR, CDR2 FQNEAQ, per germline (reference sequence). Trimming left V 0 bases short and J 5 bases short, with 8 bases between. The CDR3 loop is CASSLAIQNNSPLHF. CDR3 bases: TGTGCCAGCAGCTTAGCGATACAAAATAATTCACCCCTCCACTTT.

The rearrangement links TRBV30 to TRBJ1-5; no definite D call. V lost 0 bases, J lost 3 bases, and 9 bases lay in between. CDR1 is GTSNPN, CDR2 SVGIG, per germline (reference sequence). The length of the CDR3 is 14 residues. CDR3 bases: TGTGCCTGGAGTGTACGAAGGGCCAATCAGCCCCAGCATTTT. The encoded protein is CAWSVRRANQPQHF.

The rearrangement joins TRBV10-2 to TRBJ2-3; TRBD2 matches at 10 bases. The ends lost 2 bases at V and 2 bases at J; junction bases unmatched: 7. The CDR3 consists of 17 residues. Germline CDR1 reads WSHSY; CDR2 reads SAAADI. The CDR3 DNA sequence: TGCGCCAGCAGTGAGGAGCGGGGGGGCTTTAACACAGATACGCAGTATTTT. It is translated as CASSEERGGFNTDTQYF.